The sequence of this T cell receptor (beta chain) was determined in a study of blood T cell repertoires in COVID-19. Across the whole study: Samples of COVID-19 (acute and convalescent) were obtained from the United States, Italy and Spain. The cDNA or gDNA used as material had been derived from T cells, B-cell-depleted T cells, or PBMCs.

This clone was observed a single time. As processed by the authors: Reference gene primer amplification in the assay estimated nucleated cell counts. TCRdb's table, derived via immunoSEQ multiplex PCR, lists solely in-frame clones and lacks some. V and J calls and clone size are copied from that table; D and trimming were computed from the DNA. The top ten clones hold over 4.5% of a sample with approximately 75,000 clones, around 85% of them seen once. This CDR3 comprises 16 residues. The J segment lost 4 bases and the V segment lost 5 bases, leaving 14 bases of the junction unmatched. Germline V gene data show CDR1 as MNHEY and CDR2 as SMNVEV (reference sequence).

The genes are TRBV27 and TRBJ2-7, with TRBD1 identical over 7 bases. The sequenced sample consisted of peripheral blood. The receptor comes from an elderly man with acute or convalescent COVID-19. The CDR3 sequence: CASSPQGRGGRYEQYF. DNA of the CDR3: TGTGCCAGCAGTCCCCAGGGCAGAGGGGGCCGGTACGAGCAGTACTTC.